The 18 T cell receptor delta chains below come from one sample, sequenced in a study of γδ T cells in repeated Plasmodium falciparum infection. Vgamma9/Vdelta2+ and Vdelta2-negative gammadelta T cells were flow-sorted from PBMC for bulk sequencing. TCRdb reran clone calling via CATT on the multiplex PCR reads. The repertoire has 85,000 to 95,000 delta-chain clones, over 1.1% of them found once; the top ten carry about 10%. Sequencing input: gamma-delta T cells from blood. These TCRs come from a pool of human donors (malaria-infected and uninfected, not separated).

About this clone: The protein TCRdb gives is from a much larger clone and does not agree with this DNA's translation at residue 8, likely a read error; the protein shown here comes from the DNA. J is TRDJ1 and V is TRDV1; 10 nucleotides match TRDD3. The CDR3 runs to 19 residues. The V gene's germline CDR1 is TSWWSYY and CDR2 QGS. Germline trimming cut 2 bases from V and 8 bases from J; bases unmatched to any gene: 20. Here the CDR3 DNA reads TGTGCTCTTGGGGAAGGAGGGGTGCGCGGTACTGGGGGATGGGAGAAACTCATCTTT. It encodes CALGEGGVRGTGGWEKLIF.

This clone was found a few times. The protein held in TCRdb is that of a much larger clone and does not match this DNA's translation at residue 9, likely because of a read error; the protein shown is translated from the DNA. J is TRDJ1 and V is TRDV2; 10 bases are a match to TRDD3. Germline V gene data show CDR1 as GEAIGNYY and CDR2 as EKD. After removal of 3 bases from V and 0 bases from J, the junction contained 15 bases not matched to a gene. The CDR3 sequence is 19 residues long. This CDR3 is CACDSIGVITGGYTDKLIF. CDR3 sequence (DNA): TGTGCCTGTGACTCCATAGGGGTCATTACTGGGGGATACACCGATAAACTCATCTTT.

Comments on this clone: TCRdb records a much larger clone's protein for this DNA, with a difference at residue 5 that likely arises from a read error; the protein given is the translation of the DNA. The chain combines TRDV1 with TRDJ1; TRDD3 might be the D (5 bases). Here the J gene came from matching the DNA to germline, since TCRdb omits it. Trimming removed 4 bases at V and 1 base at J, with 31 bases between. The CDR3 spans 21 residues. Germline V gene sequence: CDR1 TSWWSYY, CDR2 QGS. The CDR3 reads CALGGLKRTGHHQWGTDKLIF. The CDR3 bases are TGTGCTCTTGGGGGACTCAAGCGGACGGGTCACCATCAATGGGGCACCGATAAACTCATCTTT.

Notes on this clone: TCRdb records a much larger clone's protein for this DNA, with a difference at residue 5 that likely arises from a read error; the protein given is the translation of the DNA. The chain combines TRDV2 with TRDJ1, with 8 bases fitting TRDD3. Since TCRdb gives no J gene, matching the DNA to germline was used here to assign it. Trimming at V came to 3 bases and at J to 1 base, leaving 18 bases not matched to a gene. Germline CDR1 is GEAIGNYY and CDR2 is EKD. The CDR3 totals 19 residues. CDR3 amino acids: CACDPLGGDTEGVTDKLIF. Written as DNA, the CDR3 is TGTGCCTGTGACCCCCTCGGTGGGGATACCGAGGGGGTCACCGATAAACTCATCTTT.

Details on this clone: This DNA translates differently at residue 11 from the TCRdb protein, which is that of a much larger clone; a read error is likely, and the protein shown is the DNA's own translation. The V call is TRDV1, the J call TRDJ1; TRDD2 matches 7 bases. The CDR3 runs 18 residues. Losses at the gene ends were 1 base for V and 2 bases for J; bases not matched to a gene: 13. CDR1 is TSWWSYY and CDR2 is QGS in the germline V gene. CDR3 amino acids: CALGEHHFLRAETDKLIF. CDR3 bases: TGTGCTCTTGGGGAACACCACTTCCTAAGAGCCGAGACCGATAAACTCATCTTT.

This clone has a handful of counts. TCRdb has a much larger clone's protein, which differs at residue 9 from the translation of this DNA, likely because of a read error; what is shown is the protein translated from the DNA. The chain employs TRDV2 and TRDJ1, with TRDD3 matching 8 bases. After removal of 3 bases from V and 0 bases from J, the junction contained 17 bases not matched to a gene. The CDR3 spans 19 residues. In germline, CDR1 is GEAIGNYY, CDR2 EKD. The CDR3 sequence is CACDSLLGGTGSYTDKLIF. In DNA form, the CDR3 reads TGTGCCTGTGACTCATTACTGGGGGGTACTGGTTCGTACACCGATAAACTCATCTTT.

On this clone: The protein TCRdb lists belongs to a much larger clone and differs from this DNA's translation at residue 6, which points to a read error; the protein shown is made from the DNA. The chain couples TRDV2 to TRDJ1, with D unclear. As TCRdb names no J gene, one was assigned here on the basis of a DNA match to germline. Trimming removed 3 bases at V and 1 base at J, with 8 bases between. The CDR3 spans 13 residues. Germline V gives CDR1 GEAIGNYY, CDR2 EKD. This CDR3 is CACDGVSTDKLIF. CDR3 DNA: TGTGCCTGTGACGGGGTATCCACCGATAAACTCATCTTT.

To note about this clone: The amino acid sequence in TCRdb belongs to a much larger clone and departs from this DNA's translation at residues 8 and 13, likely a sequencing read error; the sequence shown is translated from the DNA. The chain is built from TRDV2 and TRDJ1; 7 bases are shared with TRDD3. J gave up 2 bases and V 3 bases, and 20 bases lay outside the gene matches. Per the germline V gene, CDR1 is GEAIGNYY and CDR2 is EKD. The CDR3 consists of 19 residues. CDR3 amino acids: CACDSLYPLLGEWTDKLIF. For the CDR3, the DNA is TGTGCCTGTGACTCACTTTATCCCTTGTTGGGGGAATGGACCGATAAACTCATCTTT.

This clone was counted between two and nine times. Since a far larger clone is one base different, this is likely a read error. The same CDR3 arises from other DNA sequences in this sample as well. In nucleotides, the CDR3 is TGTGCCTGTGACACCGGTACTGGGGGATACACTGATAAACTCATCTTT. The encoded protein is CACDTGTGGYTDKLIF. This sequence joins TRDV2 and TRDJ1, with 12 bases fitting TRDD3. The J gene is not listed in TCRdb, so it was assigned here from a DNA match to germline. Germline CDR1 GEAIGNYY, CDR2 EKD. This CDR3 spans 16 amino acids.

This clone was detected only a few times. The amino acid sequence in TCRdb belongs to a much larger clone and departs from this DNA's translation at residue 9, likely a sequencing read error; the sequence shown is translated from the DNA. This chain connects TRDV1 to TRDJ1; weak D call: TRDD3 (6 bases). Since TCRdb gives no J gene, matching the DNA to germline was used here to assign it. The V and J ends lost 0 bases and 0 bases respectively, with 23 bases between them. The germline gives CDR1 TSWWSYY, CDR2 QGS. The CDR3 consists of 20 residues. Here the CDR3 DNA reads TGTGCTCTTGGGGAACTAAAGTCGGTCTGGGGCCTTTTTTACACCGATAAACTCATCTTT. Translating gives CALGELKSVWGLFYTDKLIF.

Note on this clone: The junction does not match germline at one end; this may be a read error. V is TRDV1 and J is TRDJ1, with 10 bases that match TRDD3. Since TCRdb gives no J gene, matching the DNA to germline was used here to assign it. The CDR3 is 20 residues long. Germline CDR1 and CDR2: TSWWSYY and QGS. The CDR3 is CALGGRRNYAGGGYTDRLIF. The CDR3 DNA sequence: TGTGCTCTTGGGGGCCGTAGAAACTACGCGGGTGGGGGATACACCGATAGACTCATCTTT.

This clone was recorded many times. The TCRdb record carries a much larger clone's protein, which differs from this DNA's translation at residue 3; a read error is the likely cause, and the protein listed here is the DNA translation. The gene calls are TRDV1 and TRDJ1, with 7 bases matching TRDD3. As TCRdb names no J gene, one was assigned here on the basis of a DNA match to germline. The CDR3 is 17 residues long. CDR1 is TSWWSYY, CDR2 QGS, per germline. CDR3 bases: TGTGCTCCTGGGGAAGAACTGGGGCTTAGGGCCACCGATAAACTCATCTTT. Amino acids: CAPGEELGLRATDKLIF.

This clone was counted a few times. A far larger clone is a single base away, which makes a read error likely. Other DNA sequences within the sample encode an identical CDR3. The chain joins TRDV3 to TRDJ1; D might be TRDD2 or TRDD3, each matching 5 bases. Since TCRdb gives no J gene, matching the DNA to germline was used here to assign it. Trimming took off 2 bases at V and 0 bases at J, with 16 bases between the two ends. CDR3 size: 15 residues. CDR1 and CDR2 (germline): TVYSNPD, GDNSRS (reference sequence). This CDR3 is CAFSFLGLYTDKLIF. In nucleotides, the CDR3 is TGTGCCTTTTCATTCCTGGGATTGTACACCGATAAACTCATCTTT.

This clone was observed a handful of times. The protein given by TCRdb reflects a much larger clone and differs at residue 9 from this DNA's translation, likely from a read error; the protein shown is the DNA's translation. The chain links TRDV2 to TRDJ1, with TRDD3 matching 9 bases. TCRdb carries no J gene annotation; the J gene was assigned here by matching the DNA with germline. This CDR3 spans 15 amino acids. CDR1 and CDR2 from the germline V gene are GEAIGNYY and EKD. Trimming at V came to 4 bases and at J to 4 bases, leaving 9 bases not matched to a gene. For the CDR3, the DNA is TGTGCCTGTGATCCACTGGGGGAGGCGGTCGATAAACTCATCTTT. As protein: CACDPLGEAVDKLIF.

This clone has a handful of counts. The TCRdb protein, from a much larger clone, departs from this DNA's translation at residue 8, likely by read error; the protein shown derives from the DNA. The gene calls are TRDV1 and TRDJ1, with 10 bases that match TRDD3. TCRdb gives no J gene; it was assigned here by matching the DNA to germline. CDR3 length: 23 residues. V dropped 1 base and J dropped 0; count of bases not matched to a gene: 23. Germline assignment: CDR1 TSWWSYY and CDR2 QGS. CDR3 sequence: CALGEPLPVLGDPHLGYTDKLIF. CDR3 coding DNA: TGTGCTCTTGGGGAACCGCTCCCTGTACTGGGGGATCCCCACCTGGGATACACCGATAAACTCATCTTT.

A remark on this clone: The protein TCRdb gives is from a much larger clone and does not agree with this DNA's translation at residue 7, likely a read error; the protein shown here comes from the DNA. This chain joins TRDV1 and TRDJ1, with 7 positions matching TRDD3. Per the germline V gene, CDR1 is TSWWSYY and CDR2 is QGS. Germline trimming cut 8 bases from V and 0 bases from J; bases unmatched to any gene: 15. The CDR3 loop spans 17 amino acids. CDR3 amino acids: CALKKGRWGKYTDKLIF. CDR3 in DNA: TGTGCTCTTAAGAAAGGTAGATGGGGGAAGTACACCGATAAACTCATCTTT.

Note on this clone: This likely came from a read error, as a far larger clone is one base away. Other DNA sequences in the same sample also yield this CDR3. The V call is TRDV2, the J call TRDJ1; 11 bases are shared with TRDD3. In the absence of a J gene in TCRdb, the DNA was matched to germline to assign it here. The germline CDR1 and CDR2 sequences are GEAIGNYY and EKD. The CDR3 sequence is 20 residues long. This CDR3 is CACDTVLSQTGGYRTDKLIF. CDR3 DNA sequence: TGCGCCTGTGACACCGTACTCTCTCAAACTGGGGGATATCGAACCGATAAACTCATCTTT.

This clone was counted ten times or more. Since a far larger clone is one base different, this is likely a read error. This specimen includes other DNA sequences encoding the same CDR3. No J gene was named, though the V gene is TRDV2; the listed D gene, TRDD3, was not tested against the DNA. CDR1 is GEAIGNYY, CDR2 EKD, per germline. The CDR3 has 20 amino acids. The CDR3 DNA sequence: TGTGCCTGTGACAGACGGTACTGGGTCACCAAGGGGAGGACGACCGATAAACTCATCTTC. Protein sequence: CACDRRYWVTKGRTTDKLIF.